This record looks at one T cell receptor (beta chain) sequence and its context. The antigen is unknown. Primed by a sample-barcoded 5' primer and a J-beta primer mix, a second PCR proceeded for about 6 to 12 cycles. Each CDR3 protein gets one entry after TCRdb re-called the 5' RACE reads with MiXCR. This table holds roughly 1.6 million distinct CDR3 sequences, almost 35% found once. This specimen belongs to a study of blood T cells in healthy people across ages. Overall study results and limits: The lack of PBMC sorting stopped any conclusive naive versus antigen-experienced comparison.

This receptor was identified in a woman under 40 in good health. Material for sequencing was blood.

CDR3 amino acids: CATSRGSTRSYNEQFF. The CDR3 DNA sequence: TGTGCCACCAGCAGAGGGTCGACCCGCTCCTACAATGAGCAGTTCTTC. The genes are TRBV15 and TRBJ2-1; D uncertain. The CDR3 extends over 16 amino acids. From germline, CDR1 is LNHNV and CDR2 YYDKDF (reference sequence). V was pared by 1 base and J by 0 bases, with 10 bases between. The variable domain in full, with the rest retrieved from reference TRBV15 and TRBJ2-1, is DAMVIQNPRYQVTQFGKPVTLSCSQTLNHNVMYWYQQKSSQAPKLLFHYYDKDFNNEADTPDNFQSRRPNTSFCFLDIRSPGLGDTAMYLCATSRGSTRSYNEQFFGPGTRLTVL.